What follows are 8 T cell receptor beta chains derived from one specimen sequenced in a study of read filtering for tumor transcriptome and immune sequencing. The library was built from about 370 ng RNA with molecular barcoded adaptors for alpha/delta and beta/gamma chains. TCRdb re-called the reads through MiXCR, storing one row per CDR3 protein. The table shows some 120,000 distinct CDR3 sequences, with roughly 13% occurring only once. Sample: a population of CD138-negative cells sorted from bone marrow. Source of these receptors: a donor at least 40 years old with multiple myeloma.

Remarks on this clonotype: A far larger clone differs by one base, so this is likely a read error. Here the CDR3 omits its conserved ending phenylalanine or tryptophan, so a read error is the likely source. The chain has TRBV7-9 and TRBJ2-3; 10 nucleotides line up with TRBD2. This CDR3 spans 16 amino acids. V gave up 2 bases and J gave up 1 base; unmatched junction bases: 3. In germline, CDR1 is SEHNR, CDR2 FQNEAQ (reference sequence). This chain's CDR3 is CASSLRLAGGTDTQYY. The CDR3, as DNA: TGTGCCAGCAGCTTACGGCTAGCGGGGGGCACAGATACGCAGTATTAT.

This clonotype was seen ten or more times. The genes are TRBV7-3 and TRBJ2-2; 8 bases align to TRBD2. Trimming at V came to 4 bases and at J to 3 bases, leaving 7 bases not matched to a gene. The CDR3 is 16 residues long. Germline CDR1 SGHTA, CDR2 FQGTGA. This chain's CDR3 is CASSSIAGRDTGELFF. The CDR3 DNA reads TGTGCCAGCAGCTCTATAGCGGGAAGGGACACCGGGGAGCTGTTTTTT.

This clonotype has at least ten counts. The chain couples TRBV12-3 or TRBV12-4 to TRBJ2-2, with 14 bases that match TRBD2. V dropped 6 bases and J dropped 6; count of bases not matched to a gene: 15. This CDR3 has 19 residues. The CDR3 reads CASSPGTSGSAGAAGELFF. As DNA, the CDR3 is TGTGCCAGCAGCCCCGGGACTAGCGGGAGCGCAGGGGCCGCCGGGGAGCTGTTTTTT.

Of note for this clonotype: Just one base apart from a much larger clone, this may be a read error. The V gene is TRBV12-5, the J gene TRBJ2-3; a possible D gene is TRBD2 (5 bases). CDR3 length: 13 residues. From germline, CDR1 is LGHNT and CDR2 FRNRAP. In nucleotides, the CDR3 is TGTGCCGGCACCCTAGCCCGCACAGATACGCAGTATTTT. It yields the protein CAGTLARTDTQYF. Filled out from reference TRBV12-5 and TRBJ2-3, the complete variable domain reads DARVTQTPRHKVTEMGQEVTMRCQPILGHNTVFWYRQTMMQGLELLAYFRNRAPLDDSGMPKDRFSAEMPDATLATLKIQPSEPRDSAVYFCAGTLARTDTQYFGPGTRLTVL.

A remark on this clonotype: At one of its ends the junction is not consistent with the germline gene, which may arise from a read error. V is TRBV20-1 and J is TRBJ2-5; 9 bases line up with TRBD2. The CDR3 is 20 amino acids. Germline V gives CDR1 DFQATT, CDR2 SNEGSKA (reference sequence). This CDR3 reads CGAREPLALTVREGQETQYF. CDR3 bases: TGCGGTGCTAGAGAACCGCTCGCGCTGACCGTGCGGGAGGGCCAAGAGACCCAGTACTTC.

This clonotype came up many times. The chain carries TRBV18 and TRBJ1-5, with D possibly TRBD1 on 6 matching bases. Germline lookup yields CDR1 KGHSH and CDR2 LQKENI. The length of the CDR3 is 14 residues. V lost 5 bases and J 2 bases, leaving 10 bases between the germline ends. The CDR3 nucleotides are TGTGCCAGCTCATGGACAGAGGGCAATCAGCCCCAGCATTTT. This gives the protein CASSWTEGNQPQHF.

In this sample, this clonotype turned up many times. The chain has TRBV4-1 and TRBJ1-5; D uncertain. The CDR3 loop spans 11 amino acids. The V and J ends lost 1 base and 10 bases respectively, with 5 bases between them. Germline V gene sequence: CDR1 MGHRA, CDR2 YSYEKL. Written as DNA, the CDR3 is TGCGCCAGCAGCCAAGGGTGTCCCCAGCATTTT. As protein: CASSQGCPQHF.

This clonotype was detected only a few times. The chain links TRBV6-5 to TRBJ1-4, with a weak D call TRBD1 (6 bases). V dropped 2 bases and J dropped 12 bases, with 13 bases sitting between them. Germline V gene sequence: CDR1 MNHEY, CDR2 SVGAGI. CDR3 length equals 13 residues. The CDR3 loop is CASSYTGQSQLFF. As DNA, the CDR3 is TGTGCCAGCAGTTACACCGGACAGTCACAACTGTTTTTT.